This paragraph reports one T cell receptor beta chain. The antigen remains undetermined. These data come from a study of cytomegalovirus exposure and HLA in healthy donors. Study-level points and caveats: A prior analysis recorded that most TCR beta V segments were productive about 87% or about 30% of the time.

Samples came from healthy bone marrow donors. Vbeta (60) and Jbeta (13) primers were used in the PCR. Assay used: immunoSEQ multiplex PCR; TCRdb lists only in-frame clones, some missing. This table has around 140,000 clones, approximately 80% appearing once. The receptor's source is a woman in her late teens or twenties in good health and CMV-seropositive. Sequencing input: PBMCs.

This CDR3 reads CASSQEKLAGAPHGYTF. CDR3 nucleotide sequence: TGCGCCAGCAGCCAAGAAAAATTGGCAGGGGCACCGCATGGCTACACCTTC. The chain couples TRBV4-1 to TRBJ1-2; D might be TRBD1 (6 bases). The CDR3 covers 17 residues. Germline assignment: CDR1 MGHRA and CDR2 YSYEKL. V lost 0 bases, J lost 6 bases, and 20 bases lay in between.